This TCR beta chain was sequenced for a study of blood T cell repertoires in COVID-19. Study-wide context: T cells, B-cell-depleted T cells, or PBMCs provided the cDNA or gDNA that served as material.

Assay: immunoSEQ multiplex PCR; the TCRdb copy retains only in-frame clones and omits some. This table holds tens of thousands of clones, roughly four fifths found once. CDR1 is MDHEN and CDR2 is SYDVKM in the germline V gene. V lost 3 bases and J 1 base, leaving 10 bases between the germline ends. This CDR3 contains 15 residues. V and J are TRBV28 and TRBJ1-5; D unresolved. This receptor was obtained from a human donor with acute or convalescent COVID-19. The donor label of this sample is uncertain. The sequenced sample was peripheral blood. DNA of the CDR3: TGTGCCAGCAGTTTCAGCTTCGGGAGCAATCAGCCCCAGCATTTT. The encoded protein is CASSFSFGSNQPQHF.